This T cell receptor beta chain was sequenced in a study of cytomegalovirus exposure and HLA in healthy donors. Study overall: As an earlier analysis found, about 190 million T cells yielded approximately 100 million unique TCR beta sequences.

Primers included in the PCR were 60 Vbeta and 13 Jbeta primers. The protocol was immunoSEQ multiplex PCR, while the TCRdb copy is restricted to in-frame clones and leaves out a portion. This table has tens of thousands of clones, around 67% appearing once. V lost 1 base and J lost 7; bases outside the gene matches: 5. CDR1 and CDR2 from the germline V gene are SGHTA and FQGTGA. This CDR3 contains 15 residues. Regarding the study as a whole: In a later analysis, parvovirus B19, influenza, CMV and Epstein-Barr virus appeared linked to several top co-occurrence clusters.

In regard to this clone: Antigen specificity is unknown.

Healthy bone marrow donors made up the cohort. Sequencing was done on a sample of PBMCs. The V call is TRBV7-3, the J call TRBJ2-1; 9 nucleotides align to TRBD1. This clonotype was obtained from a woman between 45 and 65 years old in good health and CMV-seropositive. The chain's CDR3 is CASSLSGTGRNEQFF. The CDR3 DNA is TGTGCCAGCAGCTTAAGCGGGACAGGGAGAAATGAGCAGTTCTTC.